The clone carrying this T cell receptor (beta chain) was detected only a few times. Its antigen is still unknown. Preparing the TCRbeta library involved the use of unique molecular identifiers. TCRdb independently ran MiXCR on the PCR reads; one entry per CDR3 protein. The data contain 250,000 to 400,000 distinct CDR3 sequences, roughly 21% of them singletons. Germline CDR1 is SNHLY and CDR2 is FYNNEI. With 2 bases removed from V and 7 bases from J, the gap between germline ends came to 15 bases. This CDR3 has 14 residues. The data belong to a study of T-cell reconstitution after alpha-beta-depleted transplantation in children. The study's findings and limits: T cells produced anew were the main source of T-cell counts and diversity one year after transplant. Reportedly, roughly two months post-transplant, alpha-beta T cells arose from several hundred expanded graft clones. There were some patients whose high TCRbeta diversity at day 60 came from surviving recipient T cells and thymic progenitors.

The sequence derives from a male patient between 10 and 17 years old who had a stem cell transplant for acute lymphoblastic leukemia, so the T cells may come from the graft donor. The chain is built from TRBV2 and TRBJ2-7; D is possibly TRBD2 (5 bases). The sample here was PBMCs, mostly from graft donor cells, taken 180 days after TCRalphabeta/CD19-depleted stem cell transplant. This CDR3 is CASSESRDYGEQYF. Written as DNA, the CDR3 is TGTGCCAGCAGTGAAAGCCGGGATTATGGGGAGCAGTACTTC.